This TCR beta chain was profiled in a study of Ad26.COV2.S vaccination and SARS-CoV-2 variants. The overall study: Ad26.COV2.S shots went into the muscle once or twice, 56 days apart.

TCRdb's copy holds only in-frame clones and misses some; the assay was immunoSEQ multiplex PCR. The table lists roughly 320,000 clones, 87% of them singletons. This CDR3 contains 15 residues. V shed 6 bases, J shed 7 bases, and the junction held 9 bases outside the gene matches. Germline CDR1 and CDR2: SQVTM and ANQGSEA. Sample treatment: some 20 received Ad26.COV2.S at low or high dose, single or two shots; about 5 received placebo; per-sample allocation not given. The samples date from day 63 after the first vaccine or placebo injection. The study used a vaccine consisting of an Ad26 vector that expressed Wuhan-strain SARS-CoV-2 spike.

The genes are TRBV29-1 and TRBJ2-1; 13 bases are shared with TRBD2. The sequencing used peripheral blood, collected in a trial of Ad26.COV2.S vaccine versus placebo. The receptor was isolated from a person aged 18-60 years who received the Ad26.COV2.S COVID-19 vaccine or a placebo. The chain's CDR3 is CSVGGGLAGTNEQFF. CDR3 coding DNA: TGCAGCGTCGGTGGGGGACTAGCGGGGACGAATGAGCAGTTCTTC.